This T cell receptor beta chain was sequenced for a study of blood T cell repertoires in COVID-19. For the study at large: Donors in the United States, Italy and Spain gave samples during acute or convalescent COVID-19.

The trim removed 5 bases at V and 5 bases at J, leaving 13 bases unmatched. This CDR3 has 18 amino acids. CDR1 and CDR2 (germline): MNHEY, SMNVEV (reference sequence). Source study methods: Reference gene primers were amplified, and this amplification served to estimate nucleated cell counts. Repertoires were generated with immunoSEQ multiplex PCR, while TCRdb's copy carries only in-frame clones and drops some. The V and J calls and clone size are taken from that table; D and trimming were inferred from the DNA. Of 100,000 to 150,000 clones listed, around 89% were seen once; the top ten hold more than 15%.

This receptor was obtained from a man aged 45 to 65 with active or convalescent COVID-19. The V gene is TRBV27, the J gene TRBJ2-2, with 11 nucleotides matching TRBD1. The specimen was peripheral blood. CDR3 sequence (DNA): TGTGCCAGCAGTCTGCGCCGGGACAGGGGGGTAGGTACCGGGGAGCTGTTTTTT. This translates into CASSLRRDRGVGTGELFF.